This TCR beta chain was recovered during a study of cytomegalovirus exposure and HLA in healthy donors. PCR primers comprised 60 Vbeta and 13 Jbeta primers. This table comes from immunoSEQ multiplex PCR, and its TCRdb copy is limited to in-frame clones, with some not included. Among 100,000 to 150,000 clones, roughly 62% were seen once, and the ten largest hold 1.6%. The CDR3 covers 16 residues. Germline V gene lookup returns CDR1 SEHNR and CDR2 FQNEAQ (reference sequence). Of note for this clone: A read error may account for a junction end that differs from germline.

The sequenced sample was PBMCs. The rearrangement uses TRBV7-9 and TRBJ1-1; a possible D gene is TRBD1 (5 bases). The receptor was derived from a man aged 25-40 years in good health and CMV-seropositive. The CDR3 region has the DNA TGTTCCAGCAGCTTGGGGCAGGGCCTGATGAACACTGAAGCTTTCTTT. It yields the protein CSSSLGQGLMNTEAFF.